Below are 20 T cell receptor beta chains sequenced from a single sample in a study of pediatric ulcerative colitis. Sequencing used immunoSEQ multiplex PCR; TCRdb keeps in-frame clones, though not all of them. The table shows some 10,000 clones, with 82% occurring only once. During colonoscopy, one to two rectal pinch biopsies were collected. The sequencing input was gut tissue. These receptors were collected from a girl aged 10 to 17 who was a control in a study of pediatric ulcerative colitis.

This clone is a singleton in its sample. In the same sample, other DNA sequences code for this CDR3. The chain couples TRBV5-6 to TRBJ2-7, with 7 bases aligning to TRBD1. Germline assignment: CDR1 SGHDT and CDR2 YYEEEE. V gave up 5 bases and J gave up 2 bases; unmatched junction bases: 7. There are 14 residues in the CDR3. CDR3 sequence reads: CASRSRDRTYEQYF. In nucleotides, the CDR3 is TGTGCCAGCAGATCCCGGGACAGAACCTACGAGCAGTACTTC.

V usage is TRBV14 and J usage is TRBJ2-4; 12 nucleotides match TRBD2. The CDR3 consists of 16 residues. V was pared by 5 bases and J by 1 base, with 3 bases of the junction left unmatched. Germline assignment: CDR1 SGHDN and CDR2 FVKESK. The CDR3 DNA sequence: TGTGCCAGCAGCTTCACTAGCGGGAGGGCCAAAAACATTCAGTACTTC. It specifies CASSFTSGRAKNIQYF.

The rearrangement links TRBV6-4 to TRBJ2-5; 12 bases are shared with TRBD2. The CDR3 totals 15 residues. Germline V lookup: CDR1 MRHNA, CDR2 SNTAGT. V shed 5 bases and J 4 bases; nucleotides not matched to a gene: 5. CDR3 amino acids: CASSPLAGGPETQYF. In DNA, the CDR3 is TGTGCCAGCAGTCCTCTAGCGGGAGGGCCAGAGACCCAGTACTTC.

The CDR3 nucleotides read TGTGCCATCACCAAGACAGAGACGAACACTGAAGCTTTCTTT. Its translation: CAITKTETNTEAFF. J is TRBJ1-1 and V is TRBV10-3, with a possible D match to TRBD1 (5 bases). The CDR3 loop spans 14 amino acids. V shed 7 bases and J shed 1 base, with 13 bases lying between them. The germline V gene encodes CDR1 ENHRY and CDR2 SYGVKD.

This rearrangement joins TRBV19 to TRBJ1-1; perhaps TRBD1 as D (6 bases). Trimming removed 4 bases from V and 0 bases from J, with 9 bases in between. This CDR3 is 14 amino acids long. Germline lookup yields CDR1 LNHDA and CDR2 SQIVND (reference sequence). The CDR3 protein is CASSRTGMNTEAFF. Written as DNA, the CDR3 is TGTGCCAGTAGTAGAACAGGGATGAACACTGAAGCTTTCTTT. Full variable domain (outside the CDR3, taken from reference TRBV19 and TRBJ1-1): DGGITQSPKYLFRKEGQNVTLSCEQNLNHDAMYWYRQDPGQGLRLIYYSQIVNDFQKGDIAEGYSVSREKKESFPLTVTSAQKNPTAFYLCASSRTGMNTEAFFGQGTRLTVV.

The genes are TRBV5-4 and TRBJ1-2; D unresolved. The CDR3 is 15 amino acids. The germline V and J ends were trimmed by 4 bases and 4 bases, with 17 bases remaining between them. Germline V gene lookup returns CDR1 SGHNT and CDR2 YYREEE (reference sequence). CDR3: CASSPPIGPGYGYTF. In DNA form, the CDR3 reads TGTGCCAGCAGCCCTCCCATAGGGCCGGGCTATGGCTACACCTTC.

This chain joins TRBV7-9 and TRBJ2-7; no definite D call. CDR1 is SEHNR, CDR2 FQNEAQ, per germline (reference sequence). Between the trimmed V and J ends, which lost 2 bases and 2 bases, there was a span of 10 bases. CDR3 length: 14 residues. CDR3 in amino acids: CASSLFYGAYEQYF. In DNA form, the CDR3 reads TGTGCCAGCAGCTTATTTTACGGCGCCTACGAGCAGTACTTC.

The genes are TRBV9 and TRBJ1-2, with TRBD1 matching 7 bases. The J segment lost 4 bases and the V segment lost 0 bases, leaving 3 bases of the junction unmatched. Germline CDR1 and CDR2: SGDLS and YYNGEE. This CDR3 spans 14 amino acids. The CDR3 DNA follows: TGTGCCAGCAGCGTAGACAGGGGAAGCTATGGCTACACCTTC. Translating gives CASSVDRGSYGYTF.

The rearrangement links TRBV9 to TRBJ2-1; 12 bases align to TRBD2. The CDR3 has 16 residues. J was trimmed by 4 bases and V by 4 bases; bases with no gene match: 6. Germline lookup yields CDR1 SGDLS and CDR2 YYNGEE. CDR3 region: CASSSSGTSGYNEQFF. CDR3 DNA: TGTGCCAGCAGCTCCTCCGGGACTAGCGGGTACAATGAGCAGTTCTTC.

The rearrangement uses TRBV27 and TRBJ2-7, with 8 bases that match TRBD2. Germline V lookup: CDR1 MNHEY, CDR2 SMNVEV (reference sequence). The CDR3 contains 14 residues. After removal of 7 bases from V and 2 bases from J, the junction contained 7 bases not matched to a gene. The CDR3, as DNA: TGTGCCAGCAAACCGGGACTAGTTCCCTACGAGCAGTACTTC. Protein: CASKPGLVPYEQYF.

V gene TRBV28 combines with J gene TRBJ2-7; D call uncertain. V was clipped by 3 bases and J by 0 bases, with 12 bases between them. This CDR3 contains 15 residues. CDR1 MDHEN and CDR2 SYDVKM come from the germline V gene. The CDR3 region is CASSFNWGISYEQYF. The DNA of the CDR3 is TGTGCCAGCAGTTTTAATTGGGGTATCTCCTACGAGCAGTACTTC.

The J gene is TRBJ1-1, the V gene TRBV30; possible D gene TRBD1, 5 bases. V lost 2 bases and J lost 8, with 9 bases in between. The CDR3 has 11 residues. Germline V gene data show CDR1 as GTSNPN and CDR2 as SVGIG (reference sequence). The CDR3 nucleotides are TGTGCCTGGAGTTGGGAGGGGGAAGCTTTCTTT. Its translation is CAWSWEGEAFF.

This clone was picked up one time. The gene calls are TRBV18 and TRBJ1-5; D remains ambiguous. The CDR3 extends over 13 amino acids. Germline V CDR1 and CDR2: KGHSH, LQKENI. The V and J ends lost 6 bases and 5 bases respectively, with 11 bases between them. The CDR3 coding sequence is TGTGCCAGCTCCTCTGAGGTCTATCAGCCCCAGCATTTT. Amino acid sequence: CASSSEVYQPQHF.

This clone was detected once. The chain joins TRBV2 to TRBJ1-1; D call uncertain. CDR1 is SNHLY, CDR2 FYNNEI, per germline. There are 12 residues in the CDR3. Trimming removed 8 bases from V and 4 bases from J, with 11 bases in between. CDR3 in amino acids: CASFSRSTEAFF. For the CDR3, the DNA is TGTGCCAGCTTCTCCAGGAGCACTGAAGCTTTCTTT.

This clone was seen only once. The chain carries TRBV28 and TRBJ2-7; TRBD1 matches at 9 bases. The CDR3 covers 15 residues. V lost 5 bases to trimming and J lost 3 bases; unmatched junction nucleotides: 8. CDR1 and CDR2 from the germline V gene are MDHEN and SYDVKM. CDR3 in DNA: TGTGCCAGCAGTACAACGGGACAGGGTAGCTACGAGCAGTACTTC. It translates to CASSTTGQGSYEQYF.

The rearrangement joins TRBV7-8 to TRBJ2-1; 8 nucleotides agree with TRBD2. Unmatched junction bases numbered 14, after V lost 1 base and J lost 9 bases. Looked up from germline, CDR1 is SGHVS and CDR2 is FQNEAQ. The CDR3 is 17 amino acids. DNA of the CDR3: TGTGCCAGCAGCTTAGATATGACGGGAGGGCTGAGTAGTGAGCAGTTCTTC. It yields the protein CASSLDMTGGLSSEQFF. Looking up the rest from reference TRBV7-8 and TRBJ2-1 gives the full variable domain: GAGVSQSPRYKVAKRGQDVALRCDPISGHVSLFWYQQALGQGPEFLTYFQNEAQLDKSGLPSDRFFAERPEGSVSTLKIQRTQQEDSAVYLCASSLDMTGGLSSEQFFGPGTRLTVL.

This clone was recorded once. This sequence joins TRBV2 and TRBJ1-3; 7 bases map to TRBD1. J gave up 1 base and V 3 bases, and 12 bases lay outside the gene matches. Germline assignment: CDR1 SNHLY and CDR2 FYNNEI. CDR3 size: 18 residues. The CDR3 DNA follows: TGTGCCAGCAGTGACCTAGGGGGCGCGACTATGTCTGGAAACACCATATATTTT. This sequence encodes CASSDLGGATMSGNTIYF.

The CDR3 region is CASSSEGLGQPNTEAFF. Here the CDR3 DNA reads TGCGCCAGCAGCTCGGAGGGATTGGGACAGCCGAACACTGAAGCTTTCTTT. The J gene is TRBJ1-1, the V gene TRBV5-1, with 7 nucleotides matching TRBD1. V dropped 3 bases and J dropped 1; count of bases not matched to a gene: 12. Germline V gives CDR1 SGHRS, CDR2 YFSETQ. The CDR3 runs 17 residues.

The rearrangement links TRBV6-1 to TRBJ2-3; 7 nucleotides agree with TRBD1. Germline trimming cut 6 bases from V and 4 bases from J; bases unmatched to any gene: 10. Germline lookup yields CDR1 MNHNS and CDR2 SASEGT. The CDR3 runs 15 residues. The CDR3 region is CASRVGQVRADTQYF. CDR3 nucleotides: TGTGCCAGCAGAGTCGGACAGGTGAGGGCAGATACGCAGTATTTT.

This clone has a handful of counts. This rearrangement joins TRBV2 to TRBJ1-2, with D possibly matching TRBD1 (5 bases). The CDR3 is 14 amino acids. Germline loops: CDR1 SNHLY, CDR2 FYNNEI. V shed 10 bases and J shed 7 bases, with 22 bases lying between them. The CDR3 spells CANSKERAGAGYTF. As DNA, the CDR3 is TGTGCCAACTCAAAGGAGAGGGCCGGGGCTGGCTACACCTTC.